The sequence of this T cell receptor (beta chain) was determined in a study of cytotoxic CD8 clonotypes in ibrutinib-treated CLL. On the study more broadly: Responses: roughly 25 partial, 2 complete; after median about 68 months, about 15 stayed remitted, 12 progressed. Notes on the study in general: Clonality went up at the time of ibrutinib response, stayed stable in sustained remission, and later dropped back toward its baseline level at progression.

The protocol was immunoSEQ multiplex PCR, while the TCRdb copy is restricted to in-frame clones and leaves out a portion. The sample carries almost 250,000 clones, 70% recorded once. Germline assignment: CDR1 MDHEN and CDR2 SYDVKM. V lost 2 bases and J 6 bases, leaving 8 bases between the germline ends. The CDR3 totals 13 residues. This clone has only one observation. Antigen unknown. This material consisted of PBMCs, taken after 24 months of ibrutinib treatment. The J gene is TRBJ2-1, the V gene TRBV28; D gene unclear. The receptor's source is a human donor with chronic lymphocytic leukemia. The CDR3 nucleotides are TGTGCCAGCAGTTTACCCCCCATCAATGAGCAGTTCTTC. Its protein is CASSLPPINEQFF.